This note documents a single T cell receptor (beta chain) sequence. The antigen remains undetermined. TCRdb's table, derived via immunoSEQ multiplex PCR, lists solely in-frame clones and lacks some. Altogether 100,000 to 150,000 clones are present, about 87% being singletons, with the ten largest covering 1.5% to 2%. V shed 0 bases and J 3 bases; nucleotides not matched to a gene: 5. The CDR3 loop spans 15 amino acids. The V gene's germline CDR1 is MNHEY and CDR2 SVGAGI. This record belongs to a study of cytomegalovirus exposure and HLA in healthy donors. Findings of the study overall: In vitro experiments confirmed that three CMV-associated chains were specific for CMV antigens.

V is TRBV6-5 and J is TRBJ2-7; 7 bases agree with TRBD1. Sequenced input: PBMCs. This TCR came from a woman aged 18-30 years in good health and CMV-seronegative. Here the CDR3 reads CASSYSGQGDYEQYF. CDR3 DNA sequence: TGTGCCAGCAGTTACTCAGGGCAGGGGGACTACGAGCAGTACTTC.